This is a list of T cell receptor beta chains from one sample in a study of spatial heterogeneity in lung cancer. TCRdb fed the 5' RACE reads into MiXCR, producing one record per CDR3 protein. This repertoire shows more than 30,000 distinct CDR3 sequences, 5% to 6.5% found once; its top ten account for roughly 27%. Sample: PBMCs, taken at surgery. All receptors come from a female donor with early-stage non-small cell lung cancer. CDR3s include the opening cysteine and the closing phenylalanine or tryptophan. Fields, in order: V gene, J gene, clone size, CDR3 protein. A row's size may be missing; if present it is once, few, many or a size class.

v_call: TRBV28
j_call: TRBJ1-6
clone_size: many
cdr3_aa: CASSLGLSNSPLHF

v_call: TRBV12-3/TRBV12-4
j_call: TRBJ1-4
clone_size: many
cdr3_aa: CASSHADREKLFF

v_call: TRBV6-5
j_call: TRBJ1-6
clone_size: many
cdr3_aa: CASQGSYNSPLHF

v_call: TRBV6-5
j_call: TRBJ1-4
clone_size: NA
cdr3_aa: CASRAFPGEKLFF

v_call: TRBV6-2/TRBV6-3
j_call: TRBJ2-3
clone_size: few
cdr3_aa: CASRASGLAGRPTQYF

v_call: TRBV20-1
j_call: TRBJ2-1
clone_size: many
cdr3_aa: CSAGGLAEFNEQFF

v_call: TRBV5-1
j_call: TRBJ2-7
clone_size: many
cdr3_aa: CASSLADRVGEQYF

v_call: TRBV12-3/TRBV12-4
j_call: TRBJ1-6
clone_size: NA
cdr3_aa: CASRGQGYNSPLHF

v_call: TRBV4-2
j_call: TRBJ2-2
clone_size: few
cdr3_aa: CASSQDPTERGNTGELFF

v_call: TRBV2
j_call: TRBJ2-1
clone_size: many
cdr3_aa: CASTTGGGALVQFF

v_call: TRBV5-1
j_call: TRBJ2-2
clone_size: many
cdr3_aa: CASSYLAGLAVELFF

v_call: TRBV24-1
j_call: TRBJ2-5
clone_size: many
cdr3_aa: CATSDPVLGETQYF

v_call: TRBV19
j_call: TRBJ2-4
clone_size: many
cdr3_aa: CASRADGGGENIQYF

v_call: TRBV20-1
j_call: TRBJ1-1
clone_size: few
cdr3_aa: CSARGYMNTEAFF

v_call: TRBV7-9
j_call: TRBJ1-2
clone_size: few
cdr3_aa: CASSLAREEGYTF

v_call: TRBV4-1
j_call: TRBJ1-1
clone_size: NA
cdr3_aa: CASRSPVSGDNLAFF

v_call: TRBV5-6
j_call: TRBJ2-4
clone_size: few
cdr3_aa: CASSLVTTLGDIQYF

v_call: TRBV20-1
j_call: TRBJ2-3
clone_size: few
cdr3_aa: CSARGGAGTDTQYF

v_call: TRBV6-6
j_call: TRBJ2-2
clone_size: many
cdr3_aa: CASSPRGIANTGELFF

v_call: TRBV5-1
j_call: TRBJ2-1
clone_size: many
cdr3_aa: CASSSQTSYNEQFF

v_call: TRBV4-3
j_call: TRBJ2-3
clone_size: many
cdr3_aa: CASSQDFGDTQYF

v_call: TRBV7-2
j_call: TRBJ2-1
clone_size: many
cdr3_aa: CASKQGQGNNEQFF

v_call: TRBV29-1
j_call: TRBJ2-3
clone_size: many
cdr3_aa: CSAGDNTDTQYF

v_call: TRBV7-9
j_call: TRBJ2-7
clone_size: few
cdr3_aa: CASSLAPGLAGYLSYEQYF

v_call: TRBV4-3
j_call: TRBJ2-2
clone_size: many
cdr3_aa: CASSQKFGSTGELFF

v_call: TRBV25-1
j_call: TRBJ2-5
clone_size: many
cdr3_aa: CASSPGLRETQYF

v_call: TRBV10-3
j_call: TRBJ2-7
clone_size: many
cdr3_aa: CAISSGGYEQYF

v_call: TRBV10-3
j_call: TRBJ2-7
clone_size: many
cdr3_aa: CAISENLVLAGDYEQYF

v_call: TRBV20-1
j_call: TRBJ1-1
clone_size: many
cdr3_aa: CSARGWGLGTEAFF

v_call: TRBV10-3
j_call: TRBJ1-2
clone_size: NA
cdr3_aa: CATANGHYGYTF

v_call: TRBV28
j_call: TRBJ1-5
clone_size: many
cdr3_aa: CASSRGQGALGPQHF

v_call: TRBV29-1
j_call: TRBJ2-7
clone_size: many
cdr3_aa: CSVGSEGSEVYEQYF

v_call: TRBV7-6
j_call: TRBJ2-7
clone_size: NA
cdr3_aa: CASSLAGRGISYEQYF

v_call: TRBV7-9
j_call: TRBJ2-5
clone_size: many
cdr3_aa: CASSQGRQGVETQYF

v_call: TRBV9
j_call: TRBJ2-3
clone_size: many
cdr3_aa: CASSVEVSDTQYF

v_call: TRBV5-1
j_call: TRBJ2-3
clone_size: many
cdr3_aa: CASSLSDTQYF

v_call: TRBV9
j_call: TRBJ2-3
clone_size: NA
cdr3_aa: CASSVGGPGGTDTQYF

v_call: TRBV5-1
j_call: TRBJ2-2
clone_size: many
cdr3_aa: CASSLVGGELFF

v_call: TRBV5-1
j_call: TRBJ2-2
clone_size: many
cdr3_aa: CASSLLMTNTGELFF

v_call: TRBV2
j_call: TRBJ2-7
clone_size: few
cdr3_aa: CASSPDNYEQYF

v_call: TRBV7-6
j_call: TRBJ2-7
clone_size: many
cdr3_aa: CASSPRDASYEQYF

v_call: TRBV6-1
j_call: TRBJ1-2
clone_size: few
cdr3_aa: CASTPGQGRNGYTF

v_call: TRBV27
j_call: TRBJ2-3
clone_size: NA
cdr3_aa: CASGPSGGQYF

v_call: TRBV19
j_call: TRBJ1-5
clone_size: many
cdr3_aa: CASSIKGVGWTGGNQPQHF

v_call: TRBV20-1
j_call: TRBJ2-5
clone_size: medium-sized
cdr3_aa: CSASYLNLQYF

v_call: TRBV10-3
j_call: TRBJ2-1
clone_size: many
cdr3_aa: CAISESGLRGEQFF

v_call: TRBV5-1
j_call: TRBJ2-1
clone_size: few
cdr3_aa: CASSLLLQERSNEQFF

v_call: TRBV2
j_call: TRBJ2-3
clone_size: many
cdr3_aa: CASSTSKQGAADTQYF

v_call: TRBV5-6
j_call: TRBJ1-6
clone_size: few
cdr3_aa: CASSGEWATNSPLHF

v_call: TRBV6-6
j_call: TRBJ1-1
clone_size: few
cdr3_aa: CASSSPGTGDTEAFF

v_call: TRBV4-1
j_call: TRBJ1-5
clone_size: many
cdr3_aa: CASSHPLQARAQHF

v_call: TRBV9
j_call: TRBJ1-1
clone_size: many
cdr3_aa: CASSVVGSPNTEAFF

v_call: TRBV6-5
j_call: TRBJ1-2
clone_size: once
cdr3_aa: CASSQTGYYGYTF

v_call: TRBV15
j_call: TRBJ1-4
clone_size: NA
cdr3_aa: CATSRDTGPNEKLFF